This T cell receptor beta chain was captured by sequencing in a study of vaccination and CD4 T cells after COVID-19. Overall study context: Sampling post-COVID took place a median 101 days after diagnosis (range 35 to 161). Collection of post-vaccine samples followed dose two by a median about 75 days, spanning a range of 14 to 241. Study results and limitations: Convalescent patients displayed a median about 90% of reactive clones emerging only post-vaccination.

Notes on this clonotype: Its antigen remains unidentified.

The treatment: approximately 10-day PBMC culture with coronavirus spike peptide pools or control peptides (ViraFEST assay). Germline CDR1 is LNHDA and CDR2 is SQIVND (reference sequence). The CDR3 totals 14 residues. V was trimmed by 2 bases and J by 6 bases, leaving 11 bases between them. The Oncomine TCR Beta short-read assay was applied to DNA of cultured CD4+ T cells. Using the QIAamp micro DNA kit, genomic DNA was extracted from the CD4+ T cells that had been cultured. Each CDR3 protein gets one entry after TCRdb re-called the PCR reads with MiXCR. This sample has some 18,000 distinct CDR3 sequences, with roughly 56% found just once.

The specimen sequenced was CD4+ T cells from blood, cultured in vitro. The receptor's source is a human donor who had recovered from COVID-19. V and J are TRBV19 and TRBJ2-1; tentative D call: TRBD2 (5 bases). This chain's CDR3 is CASSIRGPSNEQFF. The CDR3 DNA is TGTGCCAGTAGTATAAGAGGGCCCAGCAATGAGCAGTTCTTC.